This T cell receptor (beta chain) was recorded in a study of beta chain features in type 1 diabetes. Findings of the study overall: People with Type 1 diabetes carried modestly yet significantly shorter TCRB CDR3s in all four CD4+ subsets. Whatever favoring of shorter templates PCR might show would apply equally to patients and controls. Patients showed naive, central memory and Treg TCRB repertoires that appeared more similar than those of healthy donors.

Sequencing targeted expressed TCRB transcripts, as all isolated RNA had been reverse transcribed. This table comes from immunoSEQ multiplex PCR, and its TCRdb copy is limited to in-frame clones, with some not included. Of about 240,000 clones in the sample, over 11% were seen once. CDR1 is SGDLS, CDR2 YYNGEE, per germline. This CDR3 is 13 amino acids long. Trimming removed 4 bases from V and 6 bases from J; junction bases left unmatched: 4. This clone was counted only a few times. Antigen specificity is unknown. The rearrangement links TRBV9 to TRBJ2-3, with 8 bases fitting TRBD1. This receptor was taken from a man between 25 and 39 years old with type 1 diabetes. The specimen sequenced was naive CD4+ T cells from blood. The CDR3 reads CASSRQGADTQYF. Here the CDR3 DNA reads TGTGCCAGCAGCCGGCAGGGGGCCGATACGCAGTATTTT. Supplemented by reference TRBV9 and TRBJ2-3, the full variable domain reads DSGVTQTPKHLITATGQRVTLRCSPRSGDLSVYWYQQSLDQGLQFLIQYYNGEERAKGNILERFSAQQFPDLHSELNLSSLELGDSALYFCASSRQGADTQYFGPGTRLTVL.